Listed here are 15 T cell receptor beta chains from one sample, sequenced in a study of blood T cell repertoires in COVID-19 (dated by TCRdb to the early 2020s). Library method: the immunoSEQ multiplex PCR assay. Not all clones reach the TCRdb copy of this immuneACCESS table, which keeps in-frame sequences only. Checked studies attribute under half of the gap to unresolved V genes and leave the rest unexplained. In this sample the table shows some 130,000 clones, roughly 90% of which occur a single time. Approximately 2% of the sample is taken by the ten largest. The sample taken for sequencing was peripheral blood. The receptors were sampled from a man aged 65-85 years with active COVID-19.

This clone appeared once. The V gene is TRBV3-1 (or the pseudogene TRBV3-2), the J gene TRBJ2-2; 10 bases align to TRBD2. J was trimmed by 3 bases and V by 4 bases; bases with no gene match: 5. This CDR3 is 16 amino acids long. Germline CDR1 reads LGHDT; CDR2 reads YNNKEL (reference sequence). CDR3 loop: CASSPRTSGYTGELFF. In DNA form, the CDR3 reads TGTGCCAGCAGCCCACGGACTAGCGGATACACCGGGGAGCTGTTTTTT.

V gene TRBV3-1 (or the pseudogene TRBV3-2) combines with J gene TRBJ2-2; 7 bases line up with TRBD1. The CDR3 consists of 14 residues. The V and J ends lost 4 bases and 4 bases, in that order; junction bases with no gene match: 3. Germline loops: CDR1 LGHDT, CDR2 YNNKEL (reference sequence). The CDR3 nucleotides read TGTGCCAGCAGCCGAGGACAGGTCACCGGGGAGCTGTTTTTT. Its translation: CASSRGQVTGELFF.

The J gene is TRBJ2-7, the V gene TRBV28, with D perhaps matching TRBD1 (5 bases). With 3 bases removed from V and 0 bases from J, the gap between germline ends came to 12 bases. Germline V gene data show CDR1 as MDHEN and CDR2 as SYDVKM. CDR3 length: 15 amino acids. CDR3 region: CASSFVGPSSYEQYF. The CDR3 nucleotides are TGTGCCAGCAGTTTTGTGGGGCCCAGCTCCTACGAGCAGTACTTC.

The genes are TRBV2 and TRBJ2-1; TRBD2 is a possible D gene (6 bases). The V end lost 7 bases, the J end lost 2 bases, and 24 bases lay between the germline ends. This CDR3 region has 18 residues. Germline V gene sequence: CDR1 SNHLY, CDR2 FYNNEI. The CDR3 loop is CASIRTPPAGAPYNEQFF. The CDR3 bases are TGTGCCAGCATCCGGACTCCGCCAGCGGGTGCCCCCTACAATGAGCAGTTCTTC.

V and J are TRBV18 and TRBJ1-4, with a weak D call TRBD1 (5 bases). V was cut by 5 bases and J by 0 bases, with 10 bases left in between. The CDR3 covers 15 residues. The germline V gene has CDR1 KGHSH and CDR2 LQKENI. CDR3 DNA: TGTGCCAGCTCAAAGGACACCCCAACTAATGAAAAACTGTTTTTT. Its protein product is CASSKDTPTNEKLFF. The whole variable domain, remainder taken from reference TRBV18 and TRBJ1-4, is NAGVMQNPRHLVRRRGQEARLRCSPMKGHSHVYWYRQLPEEGLKFMVYLQKENIIDESGMPKERFSAEFPKEGPSILRIQQVVRGDSAAYFCASSKDTPTNEKLFFGSGTQLSVL.

The chain carries TRBV4-1 and TRBJ1-5, with 9 bases fitting TRBD1. CDR1 is MGHRA and CDR2 is YSYEKL in the germline V gene. The V gene end was trimmed by 0 bases and the J gene end by 7 bases; junction bases not matched to a gene: 4. CDR3 size: 15 residues. The CDR3 DNA reads as TGCGCCAGCAGCCAAGATGGGACAGGGCGCCAGCCCCAGCATTTT. It specifies CASSQDGTGRQPQHF.

The chain employs TRBV30 and TRBJ2-7, with 8 bases aligning to TRBD1. V shed 2 bases, J shed 4 bases, and the junction held 13 bases outside the gene matches. Germline V lookup: CDR1 GTSNPN, CDR2 SVGIG (reference sequence). CDR3 size: 16 residues. The CDR3 nucleotides are TGTGCCTGGAGTCCCTTTGGACAGGGAGCATTTTACGAGCAGTACTTC. Its translation is CAWSPFGQGAFYEQYF. Combining the CDR3 with reference TRBV30 and TRBJ2-7 gives the whole variable domain SQTIHQWPATLVQPVGSPLSLECTVEGTSNPNLYWYRQAAGRGLQLLFYSVGIGQISSEVPQNLSASRPQDRQFILSSKKLLLSDSGFYLCAWSPFGQGAFYEQYFGPGTRLTVT.

This sequence joins TRBV21-1 and TRBJ2-3; TRBD1 is the table's D call, not checked against the DNA. TRBV21-1 corresponds to a pseudogene. The CDR3 contains 16 residues. The CDR3 nucleotides read TGTGCCAGCAGAGGGACAGGGGTTGGTAGCACAGATACGCAGTATTTT. Translation gives CASRGTGVGSTDTQYF.

The chain links TRBV28 to TRBJ2-3; 10 bases fit TRBD2. Losses at the gene ends were 6 bases for V and 4 bases for J; bases not matched to a gene: 16. This CDR3 comprises 18 residues. Germline V gene data show CDR1 as MDHEN and CDR2 as SYDVKM. CDR3 loop: CASSSASGLAGVADTQYF. CDR3 coding DNA: TGTGCCAGCAGCTCTGCTTCCGGGCTAGCGGGAGTCGCAGATACGCAGTATTTT.

The chain couples TRBV12-3 or TRBV12-4 to TRBJ1-3; weak D call: TRBD1 (5 bases). V lost 2 bases to trimming and J lost 7 bases, with 9 bases between them. The length of the CDR3 is 13 residues. CDR3 residues: CASSLSGINTIYF. The DNA of the CDR3 is TGTGCCAGCAGTTTATCAGGGATTAACACCATATATTTT.

The chain uses TRBV11-2 and TRBJ2-1, with D tentatively TRBD2 (5 bases). Germline CDR1 reads SGHAT; CDR2 reads FQNNGV. The V gene lost 5 bases and the J gene lost 5 bases, with 16 bases spanning the gap. The CDR3 covers 15 residues. CDR3 amino acids: CASSDDGLVNNEQFF. The CDR3 DNA is TGTGCCAGCAGCGATGATGGACTGGTTAACAATGAGCAGTTCTTC.

The chain carries TRBV27 and TRBJ2-7; 7 bases agree with TRBD1. Germline CDR1 MNHEY, CDR2 SMNVEV (reference sequence). V lost 6 bases, J lost 3 bases, and 11 bases stayed unmatched. The CDR3 is made up of 15 amino acids. The CDR3 bases are TGTGCCAGCAGAGCCCTTGGAAGGGGGCACTACGAGCAGTACTTC. Translation: CASRALGRGHYEQYF.

The chain links TRBV21-1 to TRBJ1-1; the table's D call of TRBD1 was not tested on the DNA. TRBV21-1 is deemed a pseudogene. The CDR3 is 12 residues long. The CDR3 bases are TGTGCCATCCCGGACAGGGGGCCTGAAGCTTTCTTT. It is translated as CAIPDRGPEAFF.

The chain uses TRBV6-5 and TRBJ2-3, with D perhaps matching TRBD2 (5 bases). With 4 bases removed from V and 3 bases from J, the gap between germline ends came to 11 bases. Germline loops: CDR1 MNHEY, CDR2 SVGAGI. The CDR3 consists of 14 residues. The CDR3 nucleotides read TGTGCCAGCAGTTTTAGCGACCCAACAGATACGCAGTATTTT. Protein sequence: CASSFSDPTDTQYF.

The chain carries TRBV9 and TRBJ2-7, with D perhaps TRBD1 (5 bases). CDR3 length equals 13 residues. Germline assignment: CDR1 SGDLS and CDR2 YYNGEE. V was trimmed by 3 bases and J by 7 bases, leaving 14 bases between them. The CDR3 sequence: CASSDEQGNEQYF. CDR3 nucleotide sequence: TGTGCCAGCAGCGATGAGCAGGGAAATGAGCAGTACTTC.